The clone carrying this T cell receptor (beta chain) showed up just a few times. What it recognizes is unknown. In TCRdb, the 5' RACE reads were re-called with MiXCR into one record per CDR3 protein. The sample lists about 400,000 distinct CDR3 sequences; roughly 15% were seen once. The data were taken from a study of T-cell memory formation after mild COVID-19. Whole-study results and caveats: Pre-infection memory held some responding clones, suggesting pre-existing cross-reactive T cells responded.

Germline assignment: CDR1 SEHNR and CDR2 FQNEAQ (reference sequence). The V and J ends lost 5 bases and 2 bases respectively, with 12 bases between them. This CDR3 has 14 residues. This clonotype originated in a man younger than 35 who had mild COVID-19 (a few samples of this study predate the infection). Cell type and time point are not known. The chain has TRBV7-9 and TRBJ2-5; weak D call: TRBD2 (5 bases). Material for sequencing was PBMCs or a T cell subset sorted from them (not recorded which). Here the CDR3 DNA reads TGTGCCAGCAGCCCAGTTACGGGGCAAGAGACCCAGTACTTC. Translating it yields CASSPVTGQETQYF.